This is a list of T cell receptor beta chains from one sample in a study of cytomegalovirus exposure and HLA in healthy donors. Clones were read by immunoSEQ multiplex PCR, and TCRdb kept only the in-frame ones, dropping some. Of under 200,000 clones in the sample, approximately 80% were seen once. The sequenced sample was PBMCs. These receptors originate from a woman aged 18 to 35 in good health and CMV-seronegative. CDR3s include the opening cysteine and the closing phenylalanine or tryptophan. The D gene is left open where the match is weak. Some rows mark clone size as missing; the rest say once, few, many or name a class of expanded clone.

J gene: TRBJ2-5; D gene: .; V gene: TRBV6-5; clone size: .; CDR3 protein: CASSYSLGPFGTQYF; CDR3 DNA: TGTGCCAGCAGTTACAGCCTGGGGCCCTTTGGGACCCAGTACTTC
J gene: TRBJ2-1; D gene: .; V gene: TRBV7-9; clone size: .; CDR3 protein: CASSFETTYNEQFF; CDR3 DNA: TGTGCCAGCAGCTTCGAGACTACCTACAATGAGCAGTTCTTC
J gene: TRBJ1-2; D gene: .; V gene: TRBV28; clone size: .; CDR3 protein: CASSHRDGYTF; CDR3 DNA: TGTGCCAGCAGTCACAGAGATGGCTACACCTTC
J gene: TRBJ1-2; D gene: TRBD1; V gene: TRBV29-1; clone size: .; CDR3 protein: CSVGDRDNAGYTF; CDR3 DNA: TGCAGCGTGGGGGACAGGGACAATGCTGGCTACACCTTC
J gene: TRBJ2-2; D gene: TRBD2; V gene: TRBV7-8; clone size: .; CDR3 protein: CASSHNGLANTGELFF; CDR3 DNA: TGTGCCAGCAGCCACAACGGACTAGCGAACACCGGGGAGCTGTTTTTT
J gene: TRBJ2-3; D gene: TRBD2; V gene: TRBV6-1; clone size: .; CDR3 protein: CASSGTREDTQYF; CDR3 DNA: TGTGCCAGCAGTGGGACTAGAGAAGATACGCAGTATTTT
J gene: TRBJ1-2; D gene: .; V gene: TRBV28; clone size: .; CDR3 protein: CASTPGVYGYTF; CDR3 DNA: TGTGCCAGCACCCCCGGGGTCTATGGCTACACCTTC
J gene: TRBJ2-3; D gene: TRBD1; V gene: TRBV6-5; clone size: .; CDR3 protein: CASSYWTGADTQYF; CDR3 DNA: TGTGCCAGCAGTTACTGGACAGGGGCAGATACGCAGTATTTT
J gene: TRBJ1-4; D gene: TRBD1; V gene: TRBV4-1; clone size: .; CDR3 protein: CASSLGQGIGNEKLFF; CDR3 DNA: TGCGCCAGCAGCCTAGGACAGGGTATCGGTAATGAAAAACTGTTTTTT
J gene: TRBJ2-1; D gene: TRBD2; V gene: TRBV9; clone size: .; CDR3 protein: CASSVEIAGVHNEQFF; CDR3 DNA: TGTGCCAGCAGCGTAGAGATAGCGGGGGTCCACAATGAGCAGTTCTTC
J gene: TRBJ2-3; D gene: TRBD1; V gene: TRBV6-5; clone size: .; CDR3 protein: CASRNRGPDTQYF; CDR3 DNA: TGTGCCAGCAGAAACAGGGGCCCAGATACGCAGTATTTT
J gene: TRBJ2-3; D gene: TRBD2; V gene: TRBV29-1; clone size: .; CDR3 protein: CSVEGTSGGEGTQYF; CDR3 DNA: TGCAGCGTTGAAGGGACTAGCGGGGGCGAAGGTACGCAGTATTTT
J gene: TRBJ1-4; D gene: .; V gene: TRBV10-3; clone size: .; CDR3 protein: CAISASTLEKLFF; CDR3 DNA: TGTGCCATCAGTGCCAGCACACTAGAAAAACTGTTTTTT
J gene: TRBJ1-1; D gene: .; V gene: TRBV5-1; clone size: .; CDR3 protein: CASSLQGPNTEAFF; CDR3 DNA: TGCGCCAGCAGCTTGCAGGGGCCCAACACTGAAGCTTTCTTT
J gene: TRBJ1-6; D gene: TRBD1; V gene: TRBV2; clone size: medium-sized; CDR3 protein: CASSGRGQGAGSPLHF; CDR3 DNA: TGTGCCAGCAGTGGGCGAGGTCAGGGGGCGGGATCACCCCTCCACTTT
J gene: TRBJ2-2; D gene: TRBD1; V gene: TRBV7-3; clone size: few; CDR3 protein: CASSLLPLGQGAGTGELFF; CDR3 DNA: TGTGCCAGCAGCTTACTCCCCCTGGGACAGGGGGCAGGGACCGGGGAGCTGTTTTTT
J gene: TRBJ1-4; D gene: TRBD1; V gene: TRBV19; clone size: .; CDR3 protein: CASRVGTGGAGKLFF; CDR3 DNA: TGTGCCAGTAGGGTCGGGACAGGGGGCGCCGGAAAACTGTTTTTT
J gene: TRBJ1-2; D gene: .; V gene: TRBV7-2; clone size: .; CDR3 protein: CASSLTADYGYTF; CDR3 DNA: TGTGCCAGCAGCTTAACGGCGGACTATGGCTACACCTTC
J gene: TRBJ2-1; D gene: TRBD2; V gene: TRBV27; clone size: once; CDR3 protein: CASSPTVLRDSGAYNEQFF; CDR3 DNA: TGTGCCAGCAGTCCGACCGTTCTGAGGGATAGCGGGGCTTACAATGAGCAGTTCTTC
J gene: TRBJ2-5; D gene: .; V gene: TRBV19; clone size: .; CDR3 protein: CASSNREWETQYF; CDR3 DNA: TGTGCCAGTAGTAACAGGGAATGGGAGACCCAGTACTTC
J gene: TRBJ2-5; D gene: .; V gene: TRBV2; clone size: .; CDR3 protein: CASSRTNHVQETQYF; CDR3 DNA: TGTGCCAGCAGTCGTACTAATCACGTACAAGAGACCCAGTACTTC
J gene: TRBJ2-3; D gene: TRBD2; V gene: TRBV28; clone size: .; CDR3 protein: CASWEREGTDTQYF; CDR3 DNA: TGTGCCAGCTGGGAGCGGGAGGGCACAGATACGCAGTATTTT
J gene: TRBJ2-1; D gene: TRBD2; V gene: TRBV2; clone size: few; CDR3 protein: CASSDGGGVYNEQFF; CDR3 DNA: TGTGCCAGCAGTGACGGCGGGGGGGTATACAATGAGCAGTTCTTC
J gene: TRBJ2-1; D gene: TRBD2; V gene: TRBV5-1; clone size: once; CDR3 protein: CASSPRLAGGISSYNEQFF; CDR3 DNA: TGCGCCAGCAGCCCCCGACTAGCGGGGGGGATTAGCTCCTACAATGAGCAGTTCTTC
J gene: TRBJ1-1; D gene: .; V gene: TRBV19; clone size: .; CDR3 protein: CASSIGQGNTEAFF; CDR3 DNA: TGTGCCAGTAGTATTGGGCAGGGGAACACTGAAGCTTTCTTT
J gene: TRBJ2-1; D gene: .; V gene: TRBV4-1; clone size: .; CDR3 protein: CASSQERWPGGSEQFF; CDR3 DNA: TGCGCCAGCAGCCAAGAGCGATGGCCGGGGGGCAGTGAGCAGTTCTTC
J gene: TRBJ1-1; D gene: .; V gene: TRBV5-1; clone size: once; CDR3 protein: CASSFSRGNTEAFF; CDR3 DNA: TGCGCCAGCAGCTTTTCGAGAGGGAACACTGAAGCTTTCTTT